This TCR beta chain was sequenced for a study of post-analysis software for immune sequencing data. On the study more broadly: Recorded subtypes: relapsing-remitting, secondary progressive, progressive-relapsing; some patients unannotated.

CDR3 length: 17 amino acids. Germline values: CDR1 SNHLY, CDR2 FYNNEI. V lost 3 bases to trimming and J lost 5 bases; unmatched junction nucleotides: 12. Regarding the study as a whole: Patients used roughly five TRBV segments, including TRBV5-6, TRBV5-1 and TRBV20-1, more often than controls. F measure showed strong co-clustering of same-batch samples. Controls' normalized Chao1 diversity significantly exceeded that of multiple sclerosis patients.

As regards this clonotype: Its antigen is not identified.

Unique-molecular-identifier-tagged TCR beta cDNA libraries were used. The T cell input of roughly 1 to 11 million gave a few hundred thousand cDNA molecules. MiXCR, run by TCRdb on the PCR reads, gives a single entry per CDR3 protein. The sample records under 200,000 distinct CDR3 sequences, 25% to 35% being singletons. The V gene is TRBV2, the J gene TRBJ1-2, with 10 bases that match TRBD1. Source material: blood. The receptor was isolated from a girl aged 2 to 17 with multiple sclerosis. The CDR3 loop is CASSESPGTGDRYGYTF. The CDR3 DNA reads as TGTGCCAGCAGTGAGTCGCCCGGGACAGGGGATAGGTATGGCTACACCTTC.